These T cell receptor beta chains were read from a single sample in a study of tumor-infiltrating lymphocytes in primary liver carcinoma. In TCRdb, the multiplex PCR reads were re-called with MiXCR into one record per CDR3 protein. Among roughly 80,000 distinct CDR3 sequences, 69% were seen once, and the ten largest hold 26%. The sample was tumor-adjacent normal liver tissue. The origin of the receptors is a man aged 40-49 years with primary liver carcinoma and hepatitis B virus infection. CDR3s include the opening cysteine and the closing phenylalanine or tryptophan. The order of the fields is clone size, V gene, J gene, D gene, CDR3 protein, CDR3 DNA. A D gene is named only where the DNA matches it firmly. Size is omitted from some rows. Given values are once, few, many or a class for expanded clones.

>-|TRBV28|TRBJ1-1|-
CASRLSKATTEAFF
TGTGCCAGCAGACTCTCGAAAGCGACGACTGAAGCTTTCTTT
>many|TRBV25-1|TRBJ2-1|-
CASSEVNEQFF
TGTGCCAGCAGTGAGGTGAATGAGCAGTTCTTC
>-|TRBV28|TRBJ2-7|-
CASSLSKASTYEQYF
TGTGCCAGCAGTTTAAGTAAGGCCAGTACCTACGAGCAGTACTTC
>once|TRBV4-3|TRBJ2-3|TRBD2
CASSQGLAGVVDTQYF
TGCGCCAGCAGCCAGGGACTAGCGGGAGTGGTGGATACGCAGTATTTT
>-|TRBV10-3|TRBJ1-2|TRBD1
CVISWDSGSYTF
TGTGTCATCAGCTGGGACAGCGGCAGCTACACCTTC
>-|TRBV10-1|TRBJ2-1|TRBD2
CASGTVTSGAYNDQFF
TGCGCCAGCGGTACCGTGACTAGCGGAGCGTACAATGATCAGTTCTTC
>once|TRBV6-2/TRBV6-3|TRBJ1-5|TRBD1
CTSGVTGVGNQPQHF
TGTACCAGCGGGGTGACAGGGGTTGGCAATCAGCCCCAGCATTTT
>-|TRBV4-1|TRBJ2-7|-
CASSQDRTGSTLEQYF
TGCGCCAGCAGCCAAGATCGAACAGGCTCCACCCTCGAGCAGTACTTC
>-|TRBV28|TRBJ2-3|TRBD1
CASSFAMGQGRDTTDTQYF
TGTGCCAGCAGTTTCGCCATGGGACAGGGTCGAGACACCACAGATACGCAGTATTTT
>once|TRBV7-3|TRBJ2-1|-
CTSSPYQGNYNEQFF
TGTACCAGCAGCCCCTATCAAGGCAACTACAATGAGCAGTTCTTC
>-|TRBV4-1|TRBJ2-5|TRBD2
CASNQVRPSSGREQETQNF
TGCGCCAGCAACCAAGTGCGCCCCTCTAGCGGGAGGGAACAAGAGACCCAGAACTTC
>many|TRBV29-1|TRBJ2-3|TRBD2
CSDLGAGGPADTQYF
TGCAGCGACCTGGGGGCGGGAGGGCCTGCAGATACGCAGTATTTT
>-|TRBV5-1|TRBJ2-7|-
CVSSLELTGAYEQYF
TGCGTCAGCAGCTTGGAGCTAACGGGTGCCTACGAGCAGTACTTC
>few|TRBV11-2|TRBJ2-7|TRBD1
CASSQGTGRTYEQYF
TGTGCCAGCAGCCAAGGGACAGGGAGAACCTACGAGCAGTACTTC
>many|TRBV30|TRBJ1-5|-
CAWSGDGNQPQHF
TGTGCCTGGAGTGGGGACGGGAATCAGCCCCAGCATTTT
>-|TRBV6-2/TRBV6-3|TRBJ2-1|TRBD2
CVSSTIRPSGTNNNEQFF
TGTGTCAGCAGTACGATCCGTCCTAGCGGCACGAACAACAATGAGCAGTTCTTC
>-|TRBV29-1|TRBJ2-5|-
CSGTTEHETQYF
TGCAGCGGAACGACAGAGCATGAGACCCAGTACTTC
>few|TRBV4-3|TRBJ1-1|-
CASRQGGNTEAFF
TGCGCCAGCAGGCAAGGAGGGAACACTGAAGCTTTCTTT
>few|TRBV5-1|TRBJ1-4|-
CASSRRGRNEKLFF
TGCGCCAGCAGCCGCCGAGGGAGGAATGAAAAACTGTTTTTT
>-|TRBV6-6|TRBJ2-1|TRBD2
CTISYSASGSSYNEKFF
TGTACCATCAGTTACTCGGCTAGCGGGAGCTCCTACAATGAGAAGTTCTTC
>once|TRBV27|TRBJ2-1|-
CVSSPLSGSYNEQFF
TGTGTCAGCAGTCCATTATCGGGTTCGTACAATGAGCAGTTCTTC
>many|TRBV28|TRBJ1-4|-
CASSSLTQGANEKLFF
TGTGCCAGCAGTTCCTTGACACAGGGAGCTAATGAAAAACTGTTTTTT
>-|TRBV10-3|TRBJ1-1|-
CAISDRVDTEAFF
TGTGCCATAAGTGACAGAGTGGACACTGAAGCTTTCTTT
>many|TRBV5-1|TRBJ2-7|-
CASSREPGAPAYEQYF
TGCGCCAGCAGCCGGGAACCGGGGGCGCCGGCCTACGAGCAGTACTTC
>-|TRBV5-6|TRBJ2-1|-
CASSLFGRDSYNEQSF
TGTGCCAGCAGCTTGTTTGGGCGGGATTCCTACAATGAGCAGTCCTTC
>-|TRBV29-1|TRBJ2-5|-
CSVEIQLETQYF
TGCAGCGTTGAAATACAGTTGGAGACCCAGTACTTC
>-|TRBV30|TRBJ1-5|-
CAWWGRGNQPQHF
TGTGCCTGGTGGGGTCGGGGCAATCAGCCCCAGCATTTT
>-|TRBV11-2|TRBJ1-5|-
CASRLSGYNQPQHF
TGTGCAAGCCGCTTGTCCGGGTACAATCAGCCCCAGCATTTT
>-|TRBV11-2|TRBJ2-3|-
CTSSASADTQYF
TGTACCAGTAGCGCCAGCGCAGATACGCAATATTTT
>few|TRBV11-2|TRBJ2-1|TRBD1
CASSANTGVSGSEQLF
TGTGCCAGCAGCGCCAATACAGGGGTTTCCGGCAGTGAGCAGCTCTTC
>-|TRBV4-1|TRBJ2-7|TRBD1
CVSSQEDREYYEQYF
TGCGTCAGCAGCCAAGAAGACAGGGAATACTACGAGCAATACTTC
>-|TRBV14|TRBJ2-5|-
CASSRDMGSGRTQYF
TGTGCCAGCAGCCGAGATATGGGTTCTGGTCGGACCCAGTACTTC
>many|TRBV16|TRBJ1-1|-
CASSQGFMNTEAFF
TGTGCCAGCAGCCAAGGTTTTATGAACACTGAAGCTTTCTTT
>few|TRBV6-1|TRBJ1-5|TRBD1
CASSTDRDQPQHF
TGTGCCAGCAGCACGGACAGGGATCAGCCCCAGCATTTT
>-|TRBV7-8|TRBJ2-1|TRBD2
CARSLGWLLAENNEQFF
TGTGCCAGGAGCTTAGGTTGGCTACTAGCGGAGAACAATGAGCAGTTCTTC
>-|TRBV11-2|TRBJ2-5|TRBD2
CTNGLDPWSSGRGETQYF
TGTACCAACGGCTTAGATCCGTGGTCTAGCGGGAGAGGAGAGACCCAGTACTTC